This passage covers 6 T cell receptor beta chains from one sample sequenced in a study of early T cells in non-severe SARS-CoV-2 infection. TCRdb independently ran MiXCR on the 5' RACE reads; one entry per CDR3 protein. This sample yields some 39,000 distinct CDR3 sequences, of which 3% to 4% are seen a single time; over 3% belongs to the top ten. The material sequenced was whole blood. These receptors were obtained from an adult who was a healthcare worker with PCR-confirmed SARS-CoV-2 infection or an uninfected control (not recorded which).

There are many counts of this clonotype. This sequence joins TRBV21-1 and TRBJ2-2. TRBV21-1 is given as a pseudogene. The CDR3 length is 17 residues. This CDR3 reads CASSKLPACTNTGELFF. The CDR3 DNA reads TGTGCCAGCAGCAAACTTCCAGCCTGCACGAACACCGGGGAGCTGTTTTTT.

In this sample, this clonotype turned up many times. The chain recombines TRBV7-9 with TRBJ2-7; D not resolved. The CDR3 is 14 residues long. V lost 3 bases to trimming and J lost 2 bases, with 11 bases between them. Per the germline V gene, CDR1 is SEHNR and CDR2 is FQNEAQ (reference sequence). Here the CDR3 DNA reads TGTGCCAGCAGCTTGAACACCGGTACCTACGAGCAGTACTTC. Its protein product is CASSLNTGTYEQYF. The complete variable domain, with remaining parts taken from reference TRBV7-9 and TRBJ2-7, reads DTGVSQNPRHKITKRGQNVTFRCDPISEHNRLYWYRQTLGQGPEFLTYFQNEAQLEKSRLLSDRFSAERPKGSFSTLEIQRTEQGDSAMYLCASSLNTGTYEQYFGPGTRLTVT.

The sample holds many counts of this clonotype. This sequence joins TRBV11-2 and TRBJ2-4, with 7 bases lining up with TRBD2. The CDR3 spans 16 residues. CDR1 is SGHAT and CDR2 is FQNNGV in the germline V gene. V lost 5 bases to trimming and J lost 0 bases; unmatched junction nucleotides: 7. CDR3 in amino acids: CASSPWGGIAKNIQYF. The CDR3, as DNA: TGTGCCAGCAGCCCTTGGGGGGGGATAGCCAAAAACATTCAGTACTTC. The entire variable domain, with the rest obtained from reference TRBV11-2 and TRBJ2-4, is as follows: EAGVAQSPRYKIIEKRQSVAFWCNPISGHATLYWYQQILGQGPKLLIQFQNNGVVDDSQLPKDRFSAERLKGVDSTLKIQPAKLEDSAVYLCASSPWGGIAKNIQYFGAGTRLSVL.

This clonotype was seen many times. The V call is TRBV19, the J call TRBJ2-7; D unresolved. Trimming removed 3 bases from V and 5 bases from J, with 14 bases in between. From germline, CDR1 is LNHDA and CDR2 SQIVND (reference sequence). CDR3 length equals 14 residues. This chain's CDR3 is CASSISPATNEQYF. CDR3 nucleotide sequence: TGTGCCAGTAGTATCAGCCCTGCCACAAACGAGCAGTACTTC.

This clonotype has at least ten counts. The DNA for the CDR3 is TGCAGTGCTCGACAGGGGACAAACGAGCAGTACTTC. It encodes CSARQGTNEQYF. V usage is TRBV20-1 and J usage is TRBJ2-7; TRBD1 matches 8 bases. V shed 5 bases and J 5 bases; nucleotides not matched to a gene: 5. Per the germline V gene, CDR1 is DFQATT and CDR2 is SNEGSKA (reference sequence). The CDR3 totals 12 residues.

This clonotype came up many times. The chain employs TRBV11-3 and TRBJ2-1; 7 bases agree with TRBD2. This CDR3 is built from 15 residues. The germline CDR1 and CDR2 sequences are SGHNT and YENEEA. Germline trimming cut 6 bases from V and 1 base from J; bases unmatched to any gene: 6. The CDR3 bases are TGTGCCAGCAGACGGACTAGGCTTTCCTACAATGAGCAGTTCTTC. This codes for CASRRTRLSYNEQFF.